This T cell receptor beta chain was sequenced during a study of metastatic and nonmetastatic thyroid tumors. Study at large: Comparative analysis of repertoires was undertaken across blood and tumor or nodule tissue obtained from malignant and benign thyroid patients.

On this clone: The antigen is unknown.

Authors' data handling: CDR3 differences across clinicopathological groups were used to build a distant-metastasis classifier for papillary thyroid cancer. Using MiXCR, TCRdb reanalyzed the PCR reads. What appears here as the V and J calls and clone size reflects TCRdb's work, not the paper's. Here the sample spans around 50,000 clones, just under 30% being singletons. Every patient underwent thyroid surgery untreated. The CDR3 sequence is 16 residues long. CDR1 is MNHEY and CDR2 is SMNVEV in the germline V gene (reference sequence). V lost 7 bases and J lost 5; bases outside the gene matches: 8. Study-wide findings and caveats: Versus benign nodules, malignant thyroid tumors reportedly had significantly higher TCR beta diversity, in blood and tumor.

The sequenced sample was blood. The TCR sequence derives from a female donor with papillary thyroid cancer or a benign thyroid nodule (not recorded which). Some clones in this sample may be carry-over from other donors' samples. This chain links TRBV27 with TRBJ2-2; 12 bases align to TRBD2. The CDR3 DNA is TGTGCCAGCAAGGCTAGCGGGAGGGTGGGGACCGGGGAGCTGTTTTTT. It codes for CASKASGRVGTGELFF.